These 10 T cell receptor beta chains came from one sample sequenced in a study of CD8 T cells in Susac syndrome. RNA was extracted with the RNeasy kit, and a quantity of roughly 0.5 to 1 ug was reverse transcribed using random hexamers. MiXCR was run by TCRdb on the immunoSEQ multiplex PCR reads, yielding one entry per CDR3 protein. Among 150,000 to 200,000 distinct CDR3 sequences listed, approximately 94% were seen once. Sample: CD4+ T cells from PBMCs. Receptor source: a human donor with multiple sclerosis.

V usage is TRBV3-1 and J usage is TRBJ2-1, with D tentatively TRBD2 (5 bases). There are 14 residues in the CDR3. The V gene lost 1 base and the J gene lost 7 bases, with 11 bases spanning the gap. Germline lookup yields CDR1 LGHDT and CDR2 YNNKEL (reference sequence). CDR3 sequence reads: CASSQVASLNEQFF. The CDR3 DNA reads as TGTGCCAGCAGCCAAGTGGCTAGCTTGAATGAGCAGTTCTTC.

This sequence joins TRBV6-1 and TRBJ1-2; the D is unclear. The CDR3 runs to 12 residues. CDR1 is MNHNS and CDR2 is SASEGT in the germline V gene. Trimming shortened V by 7 bases and J by 13 bases, and 19 bases separated the two germline ends. The CDR3 region is CASKYGGSMPTF. The CDR3 DNA reads as TGTGCCAGCAAGTATGGAGGGTCGATGCCCACCTTC.

The V gene is TRBV18, the J gene TRBJ1-1, with no clear D. The CDR3 totals 13 residues. Trimming took 4 bases from V and 1 from J, leaving 7 bases between them. The germline V gene has CDR1 KGHSH and CDR2 LQKENI. This chain's CDR3 is CASSQTQNTEAFF. The CDR3 nucleotides read TGTGCCAGCTCACAAACACAGAACACTGAAGCTTTCTTT.

This chain links TRBV4-2 with TRBJ1-1; 8 nucleotides agree with TRBD1. The V segment lost 4 bases and the J segment 6 bases; nucleotides outside the gene matches: 13. The CDR3 is 16 residues long. Germline V gene lookup returns CDR1 LGHNA and CDR2 YNFKEQ. CDR3 sequence (DNA): TGTGCCAGCAGCCCGAGATACTCGGACAGGGACGCTGAAGCTTTCTTT. Amino acids: CASSPRYSDRDAEAFF.

This rearrangement joins TRBV20-1 to TRBJ1-1; D unresolved. Germline lookup yields CDR1 DFQATT and CDR2 SNEGSKA (reference sequence). V lost 1 base and J 4 bases, leaving 7 bases between the germline ends. CDR3 size: 12 residues. The CDR3 coding sequence is TGCAGTGCTAGAGGGGGATTCACTGAAGCTTTCTTT. Protein sequence: CSARGGFTEAFF.

The rearrangement links TRBV20-1 to TRBJ1-6; 7 bases agree with TRBD1. The V gene end was trimmed by 5 bases and the J gene end by 7 bases; junction bases not matched to a gene: 14. CDR3 length: 16 amino acids. CDR1 and CDR2 (germline): DFQATT, SNEGSKA (reference sequence). This CDR3 is CSARPNRQGLNSPLHF. As DNA, the CDR3 is TGCAGTGCTCGCCCCAACCGACAGGGTTTGAATTCACCCCTCCACTTT.

This clonotype turned up a few times. The chain has TRBV12-3 or TRBV12-4 and TRBJ2-3, with D tentatively TRBD1 or TRBD2 (6 bases each). V lost 5 bases, J lost 4 bases, and 10 bases lay in between. The CDR3 length is 13 residues. DNA of the CDR3: TGTGCCAGCAGTCCAAGGGGGGCAGATACGCAGTATTTT. It encodes CASSPRGADTQYF.

This chain links TRBV3-1 with TRBJ1-1, with D possibly being TRBD1 (6 bases). V was shortened by 4 bases and J by 7 bases, with 13 bases between the two germline ends. The CDR3 is 13 residues long. Germline loops: CDR1 LGHDT, CDR2 YNNKEL (reference sequence). CDR3 protein: CASSPRQVGEAFF. As DNA, the CDR3 is TGTGCCAGCAGCCCGCGACAGGTGGGTGAAGCTTTCTTT.

The CDR3 reads CASSYSFTGQGGEQYF. The DNA of the CDR3 is TGTGCCAGCAGTTACTCGTTCACAGGACAGGGAGGCGAGCAGTACTTC. The genes are TRBV6-5 and TRBJ2-7; 8 bases are a match to TRBD1. This CDR3 is built from 16 residues. Trimming cost V 0 bases and J 6 bases; bases outside gene matches: 10. Germline V lookup: CDR1 MNHEY, CDR2 SVGAGI.

The CDR3 region is CSVVYGKDQPQHF. The CDR3 DNA reads as TGCAGCGTTGTATACGGGAAGGATCAGCCCCAGCATTTT. The rearrangement joins TRBV29-1 to TRBJ1-5, with D uncertain. This CDR3 spans 13 amino acids. The V end was cut by 4 bases, the J end by 5 bases, with 12 bases between. Germline V lookup: CDR1 SQVTM, CDR2 ANQGSEA.